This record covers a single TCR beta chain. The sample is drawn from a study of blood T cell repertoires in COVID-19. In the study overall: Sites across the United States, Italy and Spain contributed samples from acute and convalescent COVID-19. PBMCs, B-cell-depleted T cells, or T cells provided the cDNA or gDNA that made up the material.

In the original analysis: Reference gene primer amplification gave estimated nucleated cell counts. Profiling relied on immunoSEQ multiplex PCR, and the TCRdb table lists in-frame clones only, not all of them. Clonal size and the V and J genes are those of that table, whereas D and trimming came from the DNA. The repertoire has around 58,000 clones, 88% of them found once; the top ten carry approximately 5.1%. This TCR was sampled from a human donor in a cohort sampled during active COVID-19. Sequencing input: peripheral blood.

The CDR3 region is CASSRSGKNTEAFF. The CDR3 nucleotides are TGTGCCAGCAGCCGCAGCGGGAAGAACACTGAAGCTTTCTTT. V usage is TRBV7-2 and J usage is TRBJ1-1; no definite D call. The ends were cut back, 5 bases at V and 1 base at J, with 11 bases in the middle. CDR1 is SGHTA, CDR2 FQGNSA, per germline. The CDR3 is 14 amino acids.